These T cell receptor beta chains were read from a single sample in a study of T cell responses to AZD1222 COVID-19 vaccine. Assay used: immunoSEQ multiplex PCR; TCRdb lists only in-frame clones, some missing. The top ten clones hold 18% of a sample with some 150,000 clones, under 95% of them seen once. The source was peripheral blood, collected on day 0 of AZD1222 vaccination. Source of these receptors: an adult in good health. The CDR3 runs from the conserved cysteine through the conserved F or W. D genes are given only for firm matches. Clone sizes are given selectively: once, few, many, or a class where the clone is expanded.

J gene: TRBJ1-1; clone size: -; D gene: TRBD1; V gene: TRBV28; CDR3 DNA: TGTGCCAGCAGTTTATGGGTAGGGACAGGGGTTGAAGCTTTCTTT; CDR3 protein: CASSLWVGTGVEAFF
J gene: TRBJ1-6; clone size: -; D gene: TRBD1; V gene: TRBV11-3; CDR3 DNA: TGTGCCAGCAGCACATCCTCGGGACAGAATAATTCACCCCTCCACTTT; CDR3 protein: CASSTSSGQNNSPLHF
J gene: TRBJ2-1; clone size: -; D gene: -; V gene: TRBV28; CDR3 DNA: TGTGCCAGCCGGTTAGCAGCTAACAATGAGCAGTTCTTC; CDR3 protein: CASRLAANNEQFF
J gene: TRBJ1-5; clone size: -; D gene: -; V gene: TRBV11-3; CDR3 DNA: TGTGCCAGCAGCTTAGATGTGAGTCAGCCCCAGCATTTT; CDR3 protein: CASSLDVSQPQHF
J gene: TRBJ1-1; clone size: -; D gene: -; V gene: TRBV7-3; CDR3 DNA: TGTGCCAGCAGCCCACAACCCGGGGCGGTAGCTTTCTTT; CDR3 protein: CASSPQPGAVAFF
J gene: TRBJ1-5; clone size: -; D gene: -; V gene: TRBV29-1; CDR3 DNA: TGCAGCGTCGGAAATGCGAATCAGCCCCAGCATTTT; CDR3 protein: CSVGNANQPQHF
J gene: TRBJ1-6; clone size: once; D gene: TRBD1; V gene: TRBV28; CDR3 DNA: TGTGCCAGCAGGGGACAGGGTGGCTGGTCACCCCTCCACTTT; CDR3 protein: CASRGQGGWSPLHF
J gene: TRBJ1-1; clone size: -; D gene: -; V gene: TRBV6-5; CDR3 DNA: TGTGCCAGCAGTCCCTCCGGGAACACTGAAGCTTTCTTT; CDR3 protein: CASSPSGNTEAFF
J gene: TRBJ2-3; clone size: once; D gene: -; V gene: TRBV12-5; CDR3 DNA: TGTGCTAGTGGTTTCGGTATGGCGGCCCAAGGGTATACGCAGTATTTT; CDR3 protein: CASGFGMAAQGYTQYF
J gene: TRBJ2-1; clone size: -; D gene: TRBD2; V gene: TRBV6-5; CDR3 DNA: TGTGCCAGCAGTTACTCGATGGCGGGGGTTGAGCAGTTCTTC; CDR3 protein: CASSYSMAGVEQFF
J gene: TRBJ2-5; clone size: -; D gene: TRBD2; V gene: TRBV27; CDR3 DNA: TGTGCCAGCAGTTGGGGACGGGGGGGAGAGACCCAGTACTTC; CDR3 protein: CASSWGRGGETQYF
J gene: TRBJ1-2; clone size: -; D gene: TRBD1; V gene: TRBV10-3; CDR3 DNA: TGTGCCACCAACGCCGGGACAGGGCGTGTGGATGGCTACACCTTC; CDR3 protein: CATNAGTGRVDGYTF
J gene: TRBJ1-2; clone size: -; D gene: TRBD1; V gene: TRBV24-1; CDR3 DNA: TGTGCCACCAGTGGTCCCTTCCGGGACAGGGAAGGGGCCTATGGCTACACCTTC; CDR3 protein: CATSGPFRDREGAYGYTF
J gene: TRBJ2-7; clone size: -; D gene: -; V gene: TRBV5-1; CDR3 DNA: TGCGCCAGCAGCCTGGACGCCCCCGCCTACGAGCAGTACTTC; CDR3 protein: CASSLDAPAYEQYF
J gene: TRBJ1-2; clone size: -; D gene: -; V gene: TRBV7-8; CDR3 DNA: TGTGCCAGCAGCCGACAGGCTTTGAACTATGGCTACACCTTC; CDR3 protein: CASSRQALNYGYTF
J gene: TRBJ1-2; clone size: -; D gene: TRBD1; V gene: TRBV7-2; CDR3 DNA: TGTGCCAGCAGCCAAGTGGCTGGACAGGGAGGCTATGGCTACACCTTC; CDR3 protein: CASSQVAGQGGYGYTF
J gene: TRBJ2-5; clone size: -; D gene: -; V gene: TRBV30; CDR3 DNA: TGTGCCTGGAGTGTCGCAAGGGGCCAGTACTTC; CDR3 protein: CAWSVARGQYF
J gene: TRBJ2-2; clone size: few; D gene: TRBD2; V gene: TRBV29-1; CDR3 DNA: TGCAGTTCTAGACTAGCGGGGACCGGGGAGCTGTTTTTT; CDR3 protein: CSSRLAGTGELFF
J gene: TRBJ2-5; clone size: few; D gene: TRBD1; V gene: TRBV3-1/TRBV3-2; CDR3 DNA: TGTGCCAGCAGCCAAGCGGCAGGGGGCGTGGAGACCCAGTACTTC; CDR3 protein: CASSQAAGGVETQYF
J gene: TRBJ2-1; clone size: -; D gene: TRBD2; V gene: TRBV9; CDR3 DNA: TGTGCCAGCAGCGTAGAGTTCGGGGTAGCGGGGGGGTGGCACAATGAGCAGTTCTTC; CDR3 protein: CASSVEFGVAGGWHNEQFF
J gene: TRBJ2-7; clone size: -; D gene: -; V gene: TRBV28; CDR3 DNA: TGTGCCAGCGGGGAGAACTACGAGCAGTACTTC; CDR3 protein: CASGENYEQYF
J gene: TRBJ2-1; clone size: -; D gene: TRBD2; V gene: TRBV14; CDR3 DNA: TGTGCCAGCAGCGTAGCGGGGACCCTAAGCTCCTACAATGAGCAGTTCTTC; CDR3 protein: CASSVAGTLSSYNEQFF
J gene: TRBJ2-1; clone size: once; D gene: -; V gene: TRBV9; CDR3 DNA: TGTGCCAGCAGCGTAGGGGCGGGTACTGAGCAGTTCTTC; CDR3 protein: CASSVGAGTEQFF
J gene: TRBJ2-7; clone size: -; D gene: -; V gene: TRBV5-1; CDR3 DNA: TGCGCCAGCCTTGGAGAGACAGGTATTCGCGAGCAGTACTTC; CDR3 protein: CASLGETGIREQYF
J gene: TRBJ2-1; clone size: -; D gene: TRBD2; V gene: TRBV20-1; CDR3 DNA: TGCAGTGCTAGTACTAGCGGGAGGGAGTTCTTC; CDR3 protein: CSASTSGREFF
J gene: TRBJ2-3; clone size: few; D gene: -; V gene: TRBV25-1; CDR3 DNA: TGTGCCAGCAGTGACCCCAAAAGCACAGATACGCAGTATTTT; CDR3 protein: CASSDPKSTDTQYF
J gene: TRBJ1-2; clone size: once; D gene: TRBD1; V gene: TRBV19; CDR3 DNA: TGTGCCAGTAGTGACAGGACAGGTTATGGCTACACCTTC; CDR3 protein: CASSDRTGYGYTF
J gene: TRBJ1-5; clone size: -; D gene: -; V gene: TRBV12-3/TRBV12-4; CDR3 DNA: TGTGCCAGCAGTTTAGGGGGTCAGCCCCAGCATTTT; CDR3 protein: CASSLGGQPQHF
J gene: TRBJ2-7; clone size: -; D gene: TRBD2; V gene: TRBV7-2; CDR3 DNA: TGTGCCAGCAGCTTAGTCGCGGGGGGGCTCTACGAGCAGTACTTC; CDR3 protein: CASSLVAGGLYEQYF
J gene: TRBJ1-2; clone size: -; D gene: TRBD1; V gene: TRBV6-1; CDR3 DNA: TGTGCCAGCAGTGAACAGGGGGCGCTGAACTATGGCTACACCTTC; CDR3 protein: CASSEQGALNYGYTF
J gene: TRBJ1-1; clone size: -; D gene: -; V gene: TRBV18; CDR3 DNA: TGTGCCAGCTCACCAGGGATGTGGGGGCAGGTCACTGAAGCTTTCTTT; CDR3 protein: CASSPGMWGQVTEAFF
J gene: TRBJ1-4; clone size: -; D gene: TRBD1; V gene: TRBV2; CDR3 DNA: TGTGCCAGCAGTGCCGATCGGACAGGGATTGGGGAAAAACTGTTTTTT; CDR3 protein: CASSADRTGIGEKLFF
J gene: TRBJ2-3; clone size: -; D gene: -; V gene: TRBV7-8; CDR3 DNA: TGTGCCAGCAGCCCCGTACCAGACGTAGCGCAGTATTTT; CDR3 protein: CASSPVPDVAQYF
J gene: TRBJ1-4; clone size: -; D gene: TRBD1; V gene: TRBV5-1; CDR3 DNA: TGCGCCAGCAGCCAGGGACAGGGAAATGAAAAACTGTTTTTT; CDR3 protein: CASSQGQGNEKLFF
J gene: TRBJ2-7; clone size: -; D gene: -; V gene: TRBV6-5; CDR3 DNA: TGTGCCAGCAGTTACTCGGAGTCCTACGAGCAGTACTTC; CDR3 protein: CASSYSESYEQYF
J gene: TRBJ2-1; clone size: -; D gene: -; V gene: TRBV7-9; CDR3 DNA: TGTGCCAGCAGCAAGGGACAAGAATACAATGAGCAGTTCTTC; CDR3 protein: CASSKGQEYNEQFF
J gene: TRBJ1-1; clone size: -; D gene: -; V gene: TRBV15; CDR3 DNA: TGTGCCACCAGCAAATTCCGGGGGCAGGGAGCTTTCTTT; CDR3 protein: CATSKFRGQGAFF
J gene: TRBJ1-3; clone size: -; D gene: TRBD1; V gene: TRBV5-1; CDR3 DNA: TGCGCCAGCAGCCCAATGACAGGGGTTGGAAACACCATATATTTT; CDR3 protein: CASSPMTGVGNTIYF
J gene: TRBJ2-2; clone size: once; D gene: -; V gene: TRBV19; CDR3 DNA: TGTGCCAGTAGTCCTCAGGGTTGGGCCGGGGAGCTGTTTTTT; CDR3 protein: CASSPQGWAGELFF
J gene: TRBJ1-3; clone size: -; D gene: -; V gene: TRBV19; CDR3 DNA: TGTGCCAGTAGTATAGGCCGGGACGTCATATATTTT; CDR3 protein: CASSIGRDVIYF
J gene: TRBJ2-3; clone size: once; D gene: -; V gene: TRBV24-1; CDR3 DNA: TGTGCCACCAGTGATCCGGCGACAGGCCAACGCACAGATACGCAGTATTTT; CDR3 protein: CATSDPATGQRTDTQYF
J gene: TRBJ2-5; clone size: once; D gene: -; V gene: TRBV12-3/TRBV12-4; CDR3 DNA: TGTGCCAGCAGTGTGATGTGGCAAGAGACCCAGTACTTC; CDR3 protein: CASSVMWQETQYF
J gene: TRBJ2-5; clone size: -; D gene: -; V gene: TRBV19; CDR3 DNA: TGTGCCAGTAGTTACCAAGAGACCCAGTACTTC; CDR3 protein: CASSYQETQYF
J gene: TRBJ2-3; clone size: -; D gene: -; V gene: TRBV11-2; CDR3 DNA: TGTGCCAGCAGCTTAGATCTAATGGCGTATTTT; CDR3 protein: CASSLDLMAYF
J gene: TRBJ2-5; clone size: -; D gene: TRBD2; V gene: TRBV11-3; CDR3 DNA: TGTGCCAGCAGCTTAGTTTTGGCTAGCGGGCACCAAGAGACCCAGTACTTC; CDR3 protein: CASSLVLASGHQETQYF
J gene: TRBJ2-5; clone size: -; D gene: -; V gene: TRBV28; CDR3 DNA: TGTGCCACCTCGGGGGCGGGAGCAGGTAAAGAGACCCAGTACTTC; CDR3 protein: CATSGAGAGKETQYF
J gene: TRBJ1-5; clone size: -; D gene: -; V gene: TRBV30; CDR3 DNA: TGTGCCTGGAGTTCGACACGGGGGCAGCCCCAGCATTTT; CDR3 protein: CAWSSTRGQPQHF
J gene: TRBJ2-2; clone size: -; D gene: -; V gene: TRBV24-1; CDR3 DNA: TGTGCCACCAGTTGGGCCGGGGAGCTGTTTTTT; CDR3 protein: CATSWAGELFF
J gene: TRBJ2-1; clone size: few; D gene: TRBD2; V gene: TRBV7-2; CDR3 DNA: TGTGCCAGCAAGTCGGGAGGGACCCCCGAGGGGCAGTTCTTC; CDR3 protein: CASKSGGTPEGQFF
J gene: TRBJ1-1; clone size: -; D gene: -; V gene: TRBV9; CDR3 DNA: TGTGCCAGCAGCGTATCGGGGACGAACACTGAAGCTTTCTTT; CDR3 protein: CASSVSGTNTEAFF
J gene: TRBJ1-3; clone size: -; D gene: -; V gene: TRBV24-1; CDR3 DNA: TGTGCCACCAGTGAACACAGGGACTCTGGAAACACCATATATTTT; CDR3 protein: CATSEHRDSGNTIYF
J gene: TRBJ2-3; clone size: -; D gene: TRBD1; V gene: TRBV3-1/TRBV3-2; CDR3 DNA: TGTGCCAGCAGCCCCGGGACAGGGTGGACAGATACGCAGTATTTT; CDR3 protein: CASSPGTGWTDTQYF
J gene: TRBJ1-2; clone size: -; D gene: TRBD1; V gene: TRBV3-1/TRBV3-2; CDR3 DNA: TGTGCCAGCAGCCAGTGGACAGGCCGGAGCTACACCTTC; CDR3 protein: CASSQWTGRSYTF
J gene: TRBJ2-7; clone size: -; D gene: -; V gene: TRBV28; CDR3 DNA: TGTGCCTCCGGGTATGCCGCCTACGAGCAGTACTTC; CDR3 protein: CASGYAAYEQYF
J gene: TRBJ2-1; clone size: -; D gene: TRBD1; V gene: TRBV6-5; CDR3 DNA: TGTGCCAGCAGTCCCCGACAGGGTTCGTACAATGAGCAGTTCTTC; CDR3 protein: CASSPRQGSYNEQFF
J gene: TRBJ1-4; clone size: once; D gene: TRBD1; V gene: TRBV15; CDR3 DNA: TGTGCCACCAGCAGGGGACAGTTAGAAAAACTGTTTTTT; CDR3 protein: CATSRGQLEKLFF
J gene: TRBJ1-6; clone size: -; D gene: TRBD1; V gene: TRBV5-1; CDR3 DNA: TGCGCCAGCAGTCTTGCAGGGGGCGCGGAATCACCCCTCCACTTT; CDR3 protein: CASSLAGGAESPLHF
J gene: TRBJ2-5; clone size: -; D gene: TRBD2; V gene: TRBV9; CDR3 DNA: TGTGCCAGCAGCGTAGTTTCGGGAGGAGAGACCCAGTACTTC; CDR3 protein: CASSVVSGGETQYF
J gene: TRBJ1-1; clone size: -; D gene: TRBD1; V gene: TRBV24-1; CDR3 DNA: TGTGCCACCAGTGACGAGACAGGGGACACTGAAGCTTTCTTT; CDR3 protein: CATSDETGDTEAFF
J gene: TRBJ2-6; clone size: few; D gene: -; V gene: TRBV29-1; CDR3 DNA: TGCAGCGCCCTCGCTGGGGCCAACGTCCTGACTTTC; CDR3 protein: CSALAGANVLTF